This T cell receptor (beta chain) was observed in a study of T cell responses to AZD1222 COVID-19 vaccine (dated by TCRdb to the early 2020s). For context, the study as a whole: AZD1222 recipients with second doses at about 4 weeks or about 12 weeks were pooled, because spike-specific TCR depth and breadth did not differ between schedules. TCR sequencing was performed for 230 to 250 trial participants, of whom roughly 200 were given two doses of AZD1222 and 26 were given two doses of MenACWY control vaccine. Enrollment into the trials was organized by age into subgroups of 18-55, 56-69 and 70-plus years, and those subgroups contained roughly 150, 30 and 60 TCR-sequenced participants, respectively. What the work shows at the level of the full study, not this receptor alone: Nearly half of unique spike-specific TCRs reportedly recognized epitopes outside regions mutated in the B.1.351 and B.1.1.7 variants. The 56-69-year group was small, and its depth increase did not reach significance, likely because of low power. Conclusions about previously exposed vaccinees were limited because only 6 or 7 AZD1222 recipients were SARS-CoV-2 seropositive at baseline. Because no day 14 peak-response samples were available, the repertoires could be characterized only after the peak T cell response. Participants were mostly white British and included more females than males, and it was suggested by the authors that clonal diversity may have been underestimated. Vaccine-associated CD4 TCRs spanned the whole spike protein, with dominant responses in regions 160-218 and 743-854. After two AZD1222 doses, both the breadth and the depth of spike-specific TCRs were significantly higher than at day 0 and than in MenACWY recipients.

What the time point label conveys for this sample: baseline before first vaccination. Vaccinee samples came from UK trials COV001 and COV002, including a single-blind randomized controlled phase 2/3 trial of AZD1222 (ChAdOx1 nCoV-19) in healthy adults. For TCRbeta chain sequencing, PBMC samples were collected from trial participants at day 0 and at day 28 after the second dose. Comment on this clone: There is no known antigen for this receptor. No base quality values were provided; no much bigger clone lies one nucleotide off.

Looking up the germline V gene yields CDR1 SGHAT and CDR2 FQNNGV. Reading from cysteine to phenylalanine, the CDR3 counts 14 amino acids. The read is trimmed to its CDR3 DNA, 42 bases read in frame from base 1. V lost 5 bases and J lost 2 bases; the stretch between them is 10 bases long. The CDR3 regions of human TCRbeta chains were subjected to immunosequencing. The authors' analysis ran thus. TCRs in the repertoires were matched against a reference library of SARS-CoV-2-specific TCRs that had been generated with the MIRA antigen-specificity platform. Breadth was defined as the fraction of unique TCRs that were SARS-CoV-2-associated. Depth was defined as the fraction of total T cells that were SARS-CoV-2-associated. Each spike-specific TCR was assigned to its reactive spike region and to a CD4 or CD8 class using the MIRA data. Log10-transformed breadth and depth values were compared by one-way ANOVA with Sidak's multiple comparisons tests. The table comes from immuneACCESS by way of TCRdb, which keeps in-frame sequences with V and J called. Part of the clones is missing from these tables; in studies checked, under half for an unresolved V gene and the rest for unknown reasons. That table furnishes V, J and clone size, whereas the DNA furnished D and trimming. This sample lists about 110,000 clones; 85% to 90% were detected once. Approximately 7.6% of the sample is in the top ten clones.

The chain is assembled from TRBV11-2 and TRBJ1-3, with the D segment identity uncertain. The source was peripheral blood, collected on day 0 of AZD1222 vaccination. The TCR was taken from an adult in good health. This receptor carries the CDR3 CASSPGPPGNTIYF. The nucleotide sequence reads TGTGCCAGCAGCCCCGGGCCCCCTGGAAACACCATATATTTT.